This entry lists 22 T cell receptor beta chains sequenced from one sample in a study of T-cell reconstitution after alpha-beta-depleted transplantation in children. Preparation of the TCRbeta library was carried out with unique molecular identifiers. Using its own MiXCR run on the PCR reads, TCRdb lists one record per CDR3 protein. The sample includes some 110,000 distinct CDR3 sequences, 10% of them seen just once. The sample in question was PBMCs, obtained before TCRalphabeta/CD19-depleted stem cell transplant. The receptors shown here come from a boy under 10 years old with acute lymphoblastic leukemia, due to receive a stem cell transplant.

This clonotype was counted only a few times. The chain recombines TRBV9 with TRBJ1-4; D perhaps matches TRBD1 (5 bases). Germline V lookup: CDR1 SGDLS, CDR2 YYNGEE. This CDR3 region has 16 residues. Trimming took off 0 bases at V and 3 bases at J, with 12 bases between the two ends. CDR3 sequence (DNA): TGTGCCAGCAGCGTAGCTCGTGGGGCGGCTAATGAAAAACTGTTTTTT. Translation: CASSVARGAANEKLFF.

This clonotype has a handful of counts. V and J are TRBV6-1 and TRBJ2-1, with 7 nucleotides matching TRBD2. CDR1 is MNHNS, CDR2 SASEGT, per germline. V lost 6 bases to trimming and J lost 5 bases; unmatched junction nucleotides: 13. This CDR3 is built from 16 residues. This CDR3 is CASRQTSVPLNNEQFF. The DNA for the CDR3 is TGTGCCAGCAGGCAAACTAGCGTCCCCCTAAACAATGAGCAGTTCTTC.

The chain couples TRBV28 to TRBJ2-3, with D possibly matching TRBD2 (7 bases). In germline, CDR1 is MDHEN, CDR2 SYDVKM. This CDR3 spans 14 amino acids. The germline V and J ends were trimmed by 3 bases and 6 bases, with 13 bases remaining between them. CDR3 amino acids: CASSFRGGRDTQYF. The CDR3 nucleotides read TGTGCCAGCAGTTTTAGGGGGGGGAGGGATACGCAGTATTTT.

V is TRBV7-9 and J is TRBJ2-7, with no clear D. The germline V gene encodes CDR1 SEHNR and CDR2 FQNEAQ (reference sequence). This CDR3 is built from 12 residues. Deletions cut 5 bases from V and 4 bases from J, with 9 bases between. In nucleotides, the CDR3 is TGTGCCAGCAGCACTCTTTGGTACGAGCAGTACTTC. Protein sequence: CASSTLWYEQYF.

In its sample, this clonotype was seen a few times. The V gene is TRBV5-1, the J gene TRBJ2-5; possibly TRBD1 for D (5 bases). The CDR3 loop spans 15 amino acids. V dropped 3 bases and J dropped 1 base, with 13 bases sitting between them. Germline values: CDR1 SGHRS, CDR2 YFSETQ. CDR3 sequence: CASSSLGRSQETQYF. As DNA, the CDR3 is TGCGCCAGCAGCTCGCTGGGGCGGTCCCAAGAGACCCAGTACTTC.

The CDR3 reads CASSSGLAARTDTQYF. The CDR3 DNA reads as TGCGCCAGCAGCTCCGGACTAGCGGCCCGCACAGATACGCAGTATTTT. The V gene is TRBV5-1, the J gene TRBJ2-3; 10 positions agree with TRBD2. Germline CDR1 is SGHRS and CDR2 is YFSETQ. CDR3 length: 16 amino acids. The V and J ends lost 3 bases and 1 base, in that order; junction bases with no gene match: 5.

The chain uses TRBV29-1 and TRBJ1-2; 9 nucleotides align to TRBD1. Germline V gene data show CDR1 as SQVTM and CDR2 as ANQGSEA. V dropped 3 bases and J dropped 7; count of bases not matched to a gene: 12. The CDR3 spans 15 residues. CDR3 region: CSVDFGGQGVGGYTF. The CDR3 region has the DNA TGCAGCGTTGATTTTGGGGGACAGGGCGTAGGTGGCTACACCTTC. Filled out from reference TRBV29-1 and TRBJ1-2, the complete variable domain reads SAVISQKPSRDICQRGTSLTIQCQVDSQVTMMFWYRQQPGQSLTLIATANQGSEATYESGFVIDKFPISRPNLTFSTLTVSNMSPEDSSIYLCSVDFGGQGVGGYTFGSGTRLTVV.

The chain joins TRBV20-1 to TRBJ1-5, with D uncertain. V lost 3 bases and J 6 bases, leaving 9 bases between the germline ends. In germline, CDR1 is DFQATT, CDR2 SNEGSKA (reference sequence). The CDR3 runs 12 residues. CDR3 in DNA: TGCAGTGCTAGGGGAGTGGGTCAGCCCCAGCATTTT. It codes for CSARGVGQPQHF.

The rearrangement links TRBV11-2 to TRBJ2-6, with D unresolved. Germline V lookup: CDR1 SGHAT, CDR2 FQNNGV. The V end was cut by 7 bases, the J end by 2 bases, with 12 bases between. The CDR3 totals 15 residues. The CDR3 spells CASTVTTPGANVLTF. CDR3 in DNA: TGTGCCAGCACCGTTACGACGCCTGGGGCCAACGTCCTGACTTTC.

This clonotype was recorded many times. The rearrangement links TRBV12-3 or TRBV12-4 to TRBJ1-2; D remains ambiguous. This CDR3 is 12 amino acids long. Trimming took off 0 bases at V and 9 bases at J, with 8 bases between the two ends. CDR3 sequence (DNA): TGTGCCAGCAGTTTAGCCGTCGAGCGCTACACCTTC. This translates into CASSLAVERYTF.

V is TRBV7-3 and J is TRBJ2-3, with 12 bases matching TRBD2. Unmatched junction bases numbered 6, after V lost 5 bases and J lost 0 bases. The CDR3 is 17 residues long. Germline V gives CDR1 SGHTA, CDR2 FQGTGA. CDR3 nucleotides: TGTGCCAGCAGCCTGCAGGGGACTAGCGGGAGCACAGATACGCAGTATTTT. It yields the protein CASSLQGTSGSTDTQYF.

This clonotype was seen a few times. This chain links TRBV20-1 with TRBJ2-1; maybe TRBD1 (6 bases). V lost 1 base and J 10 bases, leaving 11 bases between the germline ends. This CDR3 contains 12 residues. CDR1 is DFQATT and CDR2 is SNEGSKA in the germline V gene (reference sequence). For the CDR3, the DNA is TGCAGTGCTAGAGGCAAAACAGGGGAGCAGTTCTTC. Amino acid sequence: CSARGKTGEQFF.

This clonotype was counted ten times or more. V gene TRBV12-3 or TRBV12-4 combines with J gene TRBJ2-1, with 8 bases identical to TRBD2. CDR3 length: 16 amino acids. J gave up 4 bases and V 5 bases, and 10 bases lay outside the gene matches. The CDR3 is CASSPLSAGGYNEQFF. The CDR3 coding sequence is TGTGCCAGCAGTCCCCTTTCGGCGGGAGGTTACAATGAGCAGTTCTTC.

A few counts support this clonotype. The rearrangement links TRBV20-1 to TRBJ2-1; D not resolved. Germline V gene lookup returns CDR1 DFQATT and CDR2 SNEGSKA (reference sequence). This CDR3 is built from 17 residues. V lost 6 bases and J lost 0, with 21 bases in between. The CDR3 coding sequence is TGCAGTGCCAGGAGTCACGATTGGAAGAGCTCCTACAATGAGCAGTTCTTC. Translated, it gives CSARSHDWKSSYNEQFF.

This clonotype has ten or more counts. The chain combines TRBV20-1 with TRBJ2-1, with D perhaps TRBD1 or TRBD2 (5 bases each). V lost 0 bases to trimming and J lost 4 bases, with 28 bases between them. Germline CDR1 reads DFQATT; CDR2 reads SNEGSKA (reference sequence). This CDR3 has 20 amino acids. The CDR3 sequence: CSARDWGSASQTYPYNEQFF. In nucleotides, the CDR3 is TGCAGTGCTAGAGATTGGGGGTCAGCATCCCAAACTTACCCATACAATGAGCAGTTCTTC.

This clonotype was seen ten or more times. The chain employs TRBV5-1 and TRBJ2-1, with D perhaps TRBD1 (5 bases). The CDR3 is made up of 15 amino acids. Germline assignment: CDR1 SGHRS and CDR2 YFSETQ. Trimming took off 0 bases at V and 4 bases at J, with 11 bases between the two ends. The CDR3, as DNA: TGCGCCAGCAGCTTGGCCAGGGCCATATACAATGAGCAGTTCTTC. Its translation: CASSLARAIYNEQFF.

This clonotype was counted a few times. This chain's CDR3 is CASSVQTDTQYF. The CDR3 coding sequence is TGTGCCAGCAGCGTTCAGACAGATACGCAGTATTTT. This chain links TRBV9 with TRBJ2-3; D is uncertain. The CDR3 totals 12 residues. The V end lost 2 bases, the J end lost 3 bases, and 4 bases lay between the germline ends. Germline V gives CDR1 SGDLS, CDR2 YYNGEE.

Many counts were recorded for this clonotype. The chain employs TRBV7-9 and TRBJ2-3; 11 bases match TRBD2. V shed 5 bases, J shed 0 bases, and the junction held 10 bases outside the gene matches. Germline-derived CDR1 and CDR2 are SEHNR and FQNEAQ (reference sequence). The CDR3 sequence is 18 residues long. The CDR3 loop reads CASSPSPRTSGSTDTQYF. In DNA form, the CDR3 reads TGTGCCAGCAGCCCTAGTCCCCGGACTAGCGGGAGCACAGATACGCAGTATTTT.

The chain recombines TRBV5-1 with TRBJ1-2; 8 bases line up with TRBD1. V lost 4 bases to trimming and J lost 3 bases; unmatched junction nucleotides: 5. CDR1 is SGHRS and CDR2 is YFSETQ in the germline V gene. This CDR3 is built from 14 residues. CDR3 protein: CASSNLTGDYGYTF. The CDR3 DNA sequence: TGCGCCAGCAGCAACCTGACAGGGGACTATGGCTACACCTTC.

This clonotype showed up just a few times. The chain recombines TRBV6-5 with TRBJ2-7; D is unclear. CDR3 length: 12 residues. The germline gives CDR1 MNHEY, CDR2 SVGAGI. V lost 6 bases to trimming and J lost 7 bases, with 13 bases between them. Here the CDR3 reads CASSPTSGEQYF. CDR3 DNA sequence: TGTGCCAGCAGCCCTACCTCCGGGGAGCAGTACTTC.

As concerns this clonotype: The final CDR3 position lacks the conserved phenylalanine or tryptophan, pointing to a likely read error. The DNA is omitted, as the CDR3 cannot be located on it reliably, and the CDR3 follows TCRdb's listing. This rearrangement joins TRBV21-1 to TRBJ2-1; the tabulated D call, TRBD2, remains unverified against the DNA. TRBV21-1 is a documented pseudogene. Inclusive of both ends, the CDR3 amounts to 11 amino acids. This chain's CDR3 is CASSKDSGGWE.

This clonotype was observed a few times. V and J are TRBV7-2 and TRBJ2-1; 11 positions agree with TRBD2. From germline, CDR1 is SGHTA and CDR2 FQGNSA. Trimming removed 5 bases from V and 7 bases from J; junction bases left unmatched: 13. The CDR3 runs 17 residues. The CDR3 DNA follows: TGTGCCAGCAGCCCCGCGCGACTAGCGGGAATCGTTAATGAGCAGTTCTTC. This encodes CASSPARLAGIVNEQFF.